This T cell receptor (beta chain) appears in the sequencing data of a study of response to subunit inactivated influenza vaccine. Study-level results: Authors suggested each seasonal influenza vaccination recruits few new T cells.

One entry per CDR3 protein results from TCRdb running MiXCR on the RT-PCR reads. Here the sample spans 530,000 or so distinct CDR3 sequences, 14% being singletons. Note on this clonotype: Its cognate antigen is unknown.

This TCR derives from a middle-aged man who received an inactivated influenza vaccine. The input for sequencing was PBMCs from blood, taken roughly 12 days after vaccination.

Here the CDR3 reads CSVGTGPEAFF. Written as DNA, the CDR3 is TGCAGCGTGGGGACAGGGCCCGAAGCTTTCTTT. V gene TRBV29-1 combines with J gene TRBJ1-1; 9 bases map to TRBD1. The germline V gene has CDR1 SQVTM and CDR2 ANQGSEA. The CDR3 covers 11 residues. The ends lost 6 bases at V and 8 bases at J; junction bases unmatched: 4.